Listed below are T cell receptor beta chains from one sample, sequenced in a study of cytomegalovirus exposure and HLA in healthy donors. Profiled with immunoSEQ multiplex PCR; TCRdb holds only in-frame clones, not every one. The sample data list 96,000 or so clones. The sequencing sample was made of PBMCs. These receptors all come from a woman aged 30 to 39 in good health and CMV-seronegative. Each CDR3 is given with its conserved first and last residue. Each record gives: D gene, J gene, V gene, CDR3 protein, CDR3 DNA. The D gene is left open where the match is weak.

D: -; J: TRBJ2-1; V: TRBV4-1; CDR3: CASSPVGDNEQFF; DNA: TGCGCCAGCAGCCCCGTCGGGGACAATGAGCAGTTCTTC
D: -; J: TRBJ2-4; V: TRBV29-1; CDR3: CSVEGGVPNIQYF; DNA: TGCAGCGTTGAAGGGGGGGTTCCAAACATTCAGTACTTC
D: TRBD2; J: TRBJ2-1; V: TRBV11-2; CDR3: CASSSSGSFLNEQFF; DNA: TGTGCCAGCAGCTCTAGCGGGAGTTTCTTGAATGAGCAGTTCTTC
D: -; J: TRBJ1-2; V: TRBV15; CDR3: CATSRDYGGNNYGYTF; DNA: TGTGCCACCAGCAGAGATTACGGGGGAAATAACTATGGCTACACCTTC
D: TRBD2; J: TRBJ2-2; V: TRBV10-1; CDR3: CASSESRASGSSGELFF; DNA: TGCGCCAGCAGTGAGTCTCGGGCTAGCGGGAGTTCCGGGGAGCTGTTTTTT
D: TRBD2; J: TRBJ2-3; V: TRBV10-3; CDR3: CAISERRERWDTQYF; DNA: TGTGCCATCAGTGAGAGGCGGGAGAGATGGGATACGCAGTATTTT
D: TRBD1; J: TRBJ1-6; V: TRBV28; CDR3: CASSPSRDSSYNSPLHF; DNA: TGTGCCAGCAGTCCCAGCCGGGACAGCTCGTATAATTCACCCCTCCACTTT
D: TRBD1; J: TRBJ1-1; V: TRBV7-2; CDR3: CASSPGQGEPNTEAFF; DNA: TGTGCCAGCAGCCCGGGACAGGGAGAACCGAACACTGAAGCTTTCTTT
D: TRBD2; J: TRBJ2-7; V: TRBV4-2; CDR3: CASSQGLAGYEQYF; DNA: TGTGCCAGCAGCCAAGGACTAGCGGGCTACGAGCAGTACTTC
D: -; J: TRBJ2-5; V: TRBV4-1; CDR3: CASSHVQETQYF; DNA: TGCGCCAGCAGCCACGTCCAAGAGACCCAGTACTTC
D: TRBD2; J: TRBJ2-2; V: TRBV4-2; CDR3: CASSTPGRETDTGELFF; DNA: TGTGCCAGCAGCACCCCAGGGCGGGAGACCGACACCGGGGAGCTGTTTTTT
D: -; J: TRBJ1-5; V: TRBV19; CDR3: CASSTQGSLSNQPQHF; DNA: TGTGCCAGTAGTACGCAGGGGTCCTTGAGCAATCAGCCCCAGCATTTT
D: -; J: TRBJ2-7; V: TRBV20-1; CDR3: CSALGSYEQYF; DNA: TGCAGTGCCCTGGGCAGTTACGAGCAGTACTTC
D: -; J: TRBJ2-1; V: TRBV19; CDR3: CASSHKISYNEQFF; DNA: TGTGCCAGTAGCCACAAGATCTCCTACAATGAGCAGTTCTTC
D: TRBD2; J: TRBJ2-1; V: TRBV18; CDR3: CASSPRTSVREQFF; DNA: TGTGCCAGCTCACCAAGGACTAGCGTTAGGGAGCAGTTCTTC
D: -; J: TRBJ2-3; V: TRBV9; CDR3: CASSAASTQYF; DNA: TGTGCCAGCAGCGCCGCGAGCACGCAGTATTTT
D: -; J: TRBJ1-1; V: TRBV19; CDR3: CASSSGRGFAEAFF; DNA: TGTGCCAGTAGTTCCGGCAGGGGATTCGCTGAAGCTTTCTTT
D: TRBD2; J: TRBJ2-2; V: TRBV6-5; CDR3: CASSYSAGGNTGELFF; DNA: TGTGCCAGCAGTTACTCGGCGGGAGGTAACACCGGGGAGCTGTTTTTT
D: -; J: TRBJ1-5; V: TRBV28; CDR3: CASSWGLSSEGNQPQHF; DNA: TGTGCCAGCAGTTGGGGCCTCTCCTCCGAGGGCAATCAGCCCCAGCATTTT
D: -; J: TRBJ2-1; V: TRBV4-1; CDR3: CASSQVPTVPNEQFF; DNA: TGCGCCAGCAGCCAAGTCCCGACAGTTCCCAATGAGCAGTTCTTC
D: TRBD2; J: TRBJ2-1; V: TRBV6-1; CDR3: CASTSGENNEQFF; DNA: TGTGCCAGCACTAGCGGAGAGAACAATGAGCAGTTCTTC
D: TRBD2; J: TRBJ2-1; V: TRBV11-2; CDR3: CASSLISGGARYEQFF; DNA: TGTGCCAGCAGCTTAATTAGCGGGGGGGCTCGGTATGAGCAGTTCTTC
D: -; J: TRBJ1-1; V: TRBV9; CDR3: CASSVDPGGEAFF; DNA: TGTGCCAGCAGCGTTGATCCCGGGGGGGAAGCTTTCTTT
D: TRBD2; J: TRBJ2-5; V: TRBV6-5; CDR3: CASSYSRSTSGETQYF; DNA: TGTGCCAGCAGTTACTCGAGGTCAACTAGCGGGGAGACCCAGTACTTC
D: -; J: TRBJ2-1; V: TRBV9; CDR3: CASSVVGAPGNEQFF; DNA: TGTGCCAGCAGCGTAGTGGGGGCGCCGGGGAATGAGCAGTTCTTC
D: TRBD1; J: TRBJ2-7; V: TRBV6-1; CDR3: CASSEEGGSSYEQYF; DNA: TGTGCCAGCAGTGAAGAAGGGGGCAGTTCCTACGAGCAGTACTTC
D: TRBD1; J: TRBJ1-1; V: TRBV7-3; CDR3: CASSRTGGTEAFF; DNA: TGTGCCAGCAGTCGGACAGGGGGCACTGAAGCTTTCTTT
D: -; J: TRBJ1-1; V: TRBV7-6; CDR3: CASSLVEMNTEAFF; DNA: TGTGCCAGCAGCTTAGTTGAGATGAACACTGAAGCTTTCTTT
D: TRBD1; J: TRBJ1-2; V: TRBV7-9; CDR3: CASSLGSGQGAGGYTF; DNA: TGTGCCAGCAGCTTAGGTTCCGGACAGGGGGCCGGTGGCTACACCTTC
D: -; J: TRBJ2-1; V: TRBV5-6; CDR3: CASSLGGRGDYNEQFF; DNA: TGTGCCAGCAGCTTGGGAGGGCGGGGAGACTACAATGAGCAGTTCTTC
D: -; J: TRBJ1-1; V: TRBV25-1; CDR3: CASSAPGAEAFF; DNA: TGTGCCAGCAGTGCTCCGGGTGCTGAAGCTTTCTTT
D: TRBD2; J: TRBJ2-7; V: TRBV7-8; CDR3: CASSRGGDSVEQYF; DNA: TGTGCCAGCAGCCGGGGAGGGGACTCGGTCGAGCAGTACTTC
D: -; J: TRBJ1-2; V: TRBV7-3; CDR3: CASSLNGGGGYTF; DNA: TGTGCCAGCAGCTTAAACGGGGGAGGCGGCTACACCTTC
D: -; J: TRBJ2-3; V: TRBV5-1; CDR3: CASSLESSTDTQYF; DNA: TGCGCCAGCAGCTTGGAATCTAGCACAGATACGCAGTATTTT
D: -; J: TRBJ2-7; V: TRBV11-2; CDR3: CASSLDYSEQYF; DNA: TGTGCCAGCAGCTTAGACTACAGCGAGCAGTACTTC
D: TRBD1; J: TRBJ1-4; V: TRBV2; CDR3: CASSRTGEEKLFF; DNA: TGTGCCAGCAGCAGGACAGGAGAAGAAAAACTGTTTTTT
D: TRBD2; J: TRBJ2-5; V: TRBV7-9; CDR3: CASSPGLAGMGETQYF; DNA: TGTGCCAGCAGCCCAGGACTAGCGGGAATGGGAGAGACCCAGTACTTC
D: TRBD2; J: TRBJ2-1; V: TRBV11-3; CDR3: CASSRRLAGGKDEQFF; DNA: TGTGCCAGCAGCCGTCGACTAGCGGGAGGGAAGGATGAGCAGTTCTTC
D: TRBD2; J: TRBJ2-1; V: TRBV7-9; CDR3: CASSSLPGGLQREQFF; DNA: TGTGCCAGCAGCTCCCTCCCGGGAGGCCTCCAACGTGAGCAGTTCTTC
D: TRBD2; J: TRBJ2-5; V: TRBV9; CDR3: CASSARLAETQYF; DNA: TGTGCCAGCAGCGCCCGACTAGCTGAGACCCAGTACTTC
D: -; J: TRBJ1-2; V: TRBV5-3; CDR3: CARSLVGGRGYTF; DNA: TGTGCCAGAAGCTTGGTAGGGGGACGGGGCTACACCTTC
D: -; J: TRBJ1-1; V: TRBV7-6; CDR3: CASSPTGLNTEAFF; DNA: TGTGCCAGCAGCCCCACAGGGTTGAACACTGAAGCTTTCTTT
D: -; J: TRBJ2-2; V: TRBV10-3; CDR3: CAITTGRVNTGELFF; DNA: TGTGCCATCACCACAGGGCGGGTGAACACCGGGGAGCTGTTTTTT
D: -; J: TRBJ1-5; V: TRBV28; CDR3: CASSSIDWDQPQHF; DNA: TGTGCCAGCAGTTCAATCGACTGGGATCAGCCCCAGCATTTT
D: TRBD1; J: TRBJ1-1; V: TRBV5-1; CDR3: CASSMGRGQGGEAFF; DNA: TGCGCCAGCAGCATGGGGAGGGGGCAGGGCGGAGAGGCTTTCTTT
D: -; J: TRBJ1-4; V: TRBV11-2; CDR3: CASSSGQIATNEKLFF; DNA: TGTGCCAGCAGCTCAGGACAGATTGCAACTAATGAAAAACTGTTTTTT
D: -; J: TRBJ1-1; V: TRBV6-5; CDR3: CASSYSISGNTEAFF; DNA: TGTGCCAGCAGTTACTCGATTTCCGGGAACACTGAAGCTTTCTTT
D: -; J: TRBJ1-2; V: TRBV5-4; CDR3: CASFEQNGYGYTF; DNA: TGTGCCAGCTTTGAGCAAAATGGCTATGGCTACACCTTC